The present T cell receptor beta chain was sequenced within a study of blood T cell repertoires in COVID-19. Looking at the study overall: There were acute and convalescent COVID-19 samples, and they came from the United States, Italy and Spain. Sources were T cells, B-cell-depleted T cells, or PBMCs; the material itself was cDNA or gDNA.

Source study methods: How many nucleated cells were present was estimated from reference gene primer amplification. The assay was immunoSEQ multiplex PCR, and TCRdb's table has in-frame clones only and misses some. V and J calls and clone size follow that table, whereas D and trimming were derived from the DNA. The top ten hold about 4.2% of the sample, which has about 300,000 clones, around 88% seen once. Looked up from germline, CDR1 is SGHAT and CDR2 is FQNNGV. The junction had 7 bases not matched to a gene; V was cut back by 4 bases and J by 6 bases. This CDR3 has 16 amino acids. What was sequenced was peripheral blood. The J gene is TRBJ2-3, the V gene TRBV11-2; 13 nucleotides match TRBD2. The receptor's source is a man aged 40-49 years with acute or convalescent COVID-19. CDR3 in DNA: TGTGCCAGCAGCTCGGGACTAGCGGGGAGGGAGGATACGCAGTATTTT. Residues: CASSSGLAGREDTQYF.